Shown below are 22 T cell receptor beta chains from a single sample sequenced in a study of shared clonotypes between healthy human individuals. The assay was immunoSEQ multiplex PCR, and TCRdb's table has in-frame clones only and misses some. The profile covers approximately 640,000 clones, with about 90% appearing a single time and 34% taken by the ten largest. The sequencing sample was made of memory CD8+ T cells from PBMCs. The subset denotes: CD45RO+ cells pooled with CCR7-negative TemRA cells. All receptors come from a young man in good health. Some clones in this sample may be carry-over from other donors' samples.

This chain links TRBV27 with TRBJ2-3, with D tentatively TRBD1 or TRBD2 (5 bases each). Trimming removed 4 bases from V and 2 bases from J, with 28 bases in between. Germline CDR1 is MNHEY and CDR2 is SMNVEV (reference sequence). The CDR3 totals 20 residues. The CDR3 loop reads CASSSGQTLRAAQLTDTQYF. In DNA form, the CDR3 reads TGTGCCAGCAGTTCCGGACAAACTCTCCGAGCGGCCCAGCTCACAGATACGCAGTATTTT.

V gene TRBV9 combines with J gene TRBJ2-7; D is possibly TRBD1 or TRBD2 (5 bases each). Germline V gene sequence: CDR1 SGDLS, CDR2 YYNGEE. V was trimmed by 3 bases and J by 2 bases, leaving 18 bases between them. The CDR3 runs to 16 residues. CDR3 sequence: CASSERVTAHTYEQYF. The CDR3 nucleotides read TGTGCCAGCAGCGAGAGGGTGACAGCACATACCTACGAGCAGTACTTC.

V and J are TRBV7-2 and TRBJ2-1; 8 bases line up with TRBD2. The CDR3 covers 14 residues. Germline CDR1 and CDR2: SGHTA and FQGNSA. With 3 bases clipped from V and 8 bases from J, the junction kept 6 bases outside the gene matches. CDR3 region: CASSFREGYYEQFF. CDR3 DNA: TGTGCCAGCAGCTTCCGGGAGGGCTATTATGAGCAGTTCTTC.

The V and J genes are TRBV27 and TRBJ2-7; D possibly corresponds to TRBD1 (6 bases). This CDR3 is built from 13 residues. CDR1 MNHEY and CDR2 SMNVEV come from the germline V gene (reference sequence). V gave up 5 bases and J gave up 2 bases, with 10 bases separating them. CDR3 sequence: CASSATGPYEQYF. Written as DNA, the CDR3 is TGTGCCAGCAGTGCAACAGGGCCCTACGAGCAGTACTTC.

The gene calls are TRBV27 and TRBJ2-7; 7 nucleotides line up with TRBD1. CDR1 MNHEY and CDR2 SMNVEV come from the germline V gene (reference sequence). V shed 6 bases, J shed 3 bases, and the junction held 5 bases outside the gene matches. This CDR3 has 13 residues. This CDR3 reads CASSGTAFYEQYF. In DNA form, the CDR3 reads TGTGCCAGCAGCGGGACAGCGTTCTACGAGCAGTACTTC.

The chain employs TRBV5-1 and TRBJ2-1; 7 bases agree with TRBD1. The CDR3 spans 14 residues. In germline, CDR1 is SGHRS, CDR2 YFSETQ. The junction had 7 bases not matched to a gene; V was cut back by 3 bases and J by 7 bases. The CDR3 protein is CASSWTETGNEQFF. CDR3 nucleotides: TGCGCCAGCAGCTGGACAGAGACAGGGAATGAGCAGTTCTTC.

The chain joins TRBV19 to TRBJ1-1; weak D call: TRBD1 (6 bases). This CDR3 contains 14 residues. V lost 6 bases to trimming and J lost 8 bases, with 19 bases between them. The germline CDR1 and CDR2 sequences are LNHDA and SQIVND (reference sequence). CDR3 loop: CASSPGPSGVEAFF. CDR3 in DNA: TGTGCCAGTAGCCCGGGGCCATCAGGGGTAGAAGCTTTCTTT.

This clone came up once. Additional DNA sequences in this sample encode the identical CDR3. The genes are TRBV27 and TRBJ2-7; 8 bases line up with TRBD1. CDR1 and CDR2 (germline): MNHEY, SMNVEV (reference sequence). V was pared by 2 bases and J by 3 bases, with 3 bases of the junction left unmatched. The CDR3 spans 14 residues. CDR3 sequence: CASSLDRGYYEQYF. As DNA, the CDR3 is TGTGCCAGCAGTTTAGACAGGGGATACTACGAGCAGTACTTC.

CDR3 DNA: TGTGCCAGCAGTGAAAGGTCGGTCATTTACGAGCAGTACTTC. Protein: CASSERSVIYEQYF. V usage is TRBV2 and J usage is TRBJ2-7; no clear D gene. Deletions cut 2 bases from V and 4 bases from J, with 12 bases between. The length of the CDR3 is 14 residues. Germline-derived CDR1 and CDR2 are SNHLY and FYNNEI.

V usage is TRBV5-4 and J usage is TRBJ2-7; perhaps D is TRBD1 or TRBD2 (6 bases each). The CDR3 has 14 residues. Trimming cost V 3 bases and J 6 bases, with 16 bases left between them. The germline gives CDR1 SGHNT, CDR2 YYREEE (reference sequence). CDR3 in amino acids: CASSSAPGAPEQYF. CDR3 in DNA: TGTGCCAGCAGCTCAGCCCCGGGGGCCCCCGAGCAGTACTTC.

This clone has a handful of counts. The V gene is TRBV27, the J gene TRBJ2-7; TRBD1 agrees at 7 bases. Trimming removed 6 bases from V and 6 bases from J; junction bases left unmatched: 11. Germline-derived CDR1 and CDR2 are MNHEY and SMNVEV (reference sequence). This CDR3 comprises 14 residues. CDR3 sequence reads: CASSLQGPRGEQYF. The CDR3 region has the DNA TGTGCCAGCAGCCTACAGGGGCCCCGGGGCGAGCAGTACTTC.

The chain has TRBV28 and TRBJ1-1; D is possibly TRBD1 (5 bases). The V gene's germline CDR1 is MDHEN and CDR2 SYDVKM. The CDR3 is made up of 14 amino acids. With 3 bases removed from V and 4 bases from J, the gap between germline ends came to 12 bases. Written as DNA, the CDR3 is TGTGCCAGCAGTTTCGGGGGGTACGGCACTGAAGCTTTCTTT. This gives the protein CASSFGGYGTEAFF.

This clone has a count of ten or more. This CDR3 is also generated by other DNA sequences in the sample. The chain couples TRBV30 to TRBJ1-4, with D perhaps TRBD1 (5 bases). In germline, CDR1 is GTSNPN, CDR2 SVGIG (reference sequence). Between the trimmed V and J ends, which lost 2 bases and 3 bases, there was a span of 13 bases. This CDR3 is built from 15 residues. The CDR3: CAWSLQGPANEKLFF. The CDR3 coding sequence is TGTGCCTGGAGTCTCCAGGGTCCGGCTAATGAAAAACTGTTTTTT.

V is TRBV4-1 and J is TRBJ2-5; D remains ambiguous. V was cut by 1 base and J by 5 bases, with 8 bases left in between. This CDR3 region has 13 residues. Germline CDR1 reads MGHRA; CDR2 reads YSYEKL. The CDR3 sequence is CASSQAVIETQYF. The CDR3 DNA reads TGCGCCAGCAGCCAAGCTGTGATTGAGACCCAGTACTTC.

The CDR3 region is CASTLDGTGELFF. Written as DNA, the CDR3 is TGTGCCAGCACACTGGACGGGACCGGGGAGCTGTTTTTT. The V and J genes are TRBV6-5 and TRBJ2-2; D call uncertain. V was cut by 7 bases and J by 5 bases, with 11 bases left in between. Germline assignment: CDR1 MNHEY and CDR2 SVGAGI. The CDR3 is made up of 13 amino acids.

This clone is a singleton in its sample. This chain links TRBV6-5 with TRBJ1-1; D remains unclear. Germline values: CDR1 MNHEY, CDR2 SVGAGI. The CDR3 extends over 12 amino acids. The germline V and J ends were trimmed by 6 bases and 1 base, with 6 bases remaining between them. CDR3 residues: CASRSGNTEAFF. The CDR3 DNA reads TGTGCCAGCAGGTCAGGGAACACTGAAGCTTTCTTT.

The gene calls are TRBV7-9 and TRBJ2-7; D uncertain. Germline assignment: CDR1 SEHNR and CDR2 FQNEAQ (reference sequence). This CDR3 is 16 amino acids long. Trimming took 4 bases from V and 4 from J, leaving 20 bases between them. The CDR3 spells CASSSIHMLSIYEQYF. The DNA of the CDR3 is TGTGCCAGCAGCTCCATCCACATGTTGTCGATATACGAGCAGTACTTC.

CDR3 DNA sequence: TGTGCCAGCAGCAAACTACAGAACTATGGCTACACCTTC. This codes for CASSKLQNYGYTF. This chain joins TRBV21-1 and TRBJ1-2; the D segment call TRBD1 is taken from the table without a DNA check. TRBV21-1 is labeled a pseudogene. The CDR3 covers 13 residues.

This clone came up once. The chain links TRBV27 to TRBJ1-1; D gene uncertain. V was trimmed by 4 bases and J by 0 bases, leaving 9 bases between them. The CDR3 runs 14 residues. CDR1 and CDR2 (germline): MNHEY, SMNVEV (reference sequence). CDR3 in amino acids: CASSSNLLNTEAFF. The CDR3 DNA is TGTGCCAGCAGTTCGAACCTACTGAACACTGAAGCTTTCTTT.

Worth noting for this clone: A far more abundant clone sits one base away, making this likely a read error. Other DNA sequences from this sample encode an identical CDR3 as well. The rearrangement uses TRBV5-6 and TRBJ1-2; TRBD1 is a possible D gene (6 bases). CDR3 size: 13 residues. V shed 2 bases and J shed 2 bases, with 7 bases lying between them. The germline V gene encodes CDR1 SGHDT and CDR2 YYEEEE. CDR3 sequence reads: CASSLGGNYGYTF. DNA for the CDR3: TGTGCCAGCAGCTTAGGGGGGAACTATGGCTACACCTTC.

A remark on this clone: At the DNA level, this CDR3 is encoded by other sequences in the same sample as well. The chain recombines TRBV27 with TRBJ2-7; D is perhaps TRBD1 or TRBD2 (5 bases each). The V and J ends lost 3 bases and 0 bases respectively, with 9 bases between them. Germline V gene sequence: CDR1 MNHEY, CDR2 SMNVEV (reference sequence). CDR3 length: 14 amino acids. CDR3: CASSFSGSSYEQYF. DNA for the CDR3: TGTGCCAGCAGTTTTTCAGGGAGCTCCTACGAGCAGTACTTC.

The rearrangement joins TRBV28 to TRBJ2-4, with 7 bases that match TRBD1. V lost 5 bases and J lost 8; bases outside the gene matches: 9. CDR3 length equals 14 residues. Germline CDR1 is MDHEN and CDR2 is SYDVKM. The CDR3 DNA reads TGTGCCAGCAGTCAAGACAGGGAGATAGACATTCAGTACTTC. This encodes CASSQDREIDIQYF.